The following is a T cell receptor (beta chain) sequence with its context. Looked up from germline, CDR1 is SEHNR and CDR2 is FQNEAQ (reference sequence). The V gene lost 2 bases and the J gene lost 14 bases, with 28 bases spanning the gap. This CDR3 contains 17 residues. The protocol was immunoSEQ multiplex PCR, while the TCRdb copy is restricted to in-frame clones and leaves out a portion. The table shows about 84,000 clones, with 95% to 98% occurring only once. This sample was taken from a study of technical replicates of blood from a few donors. The source material was T cells isolated from PBMCs. The chain links TRBV7-9 to TRBJ2-1; perhaps TRBD1 as D (6 bases). This sequence was found in a human donor in good health. The DNA of the CDR3 is TGTGCCAGCAGCTTAAGAGTCTTTCGGATCCAGGGACAAAAAGAGTTCTTC. It yields the protein CASSLRVFRIQGQKEFF.